Sequencing of this TCR beta chain was carried out in a study of human T cells and chemical hapten exposure. There are a few counts of this clonotype. TCRdb redid the calling of the RACE reads with MiXCR, one entry per CDR3 protein. The table lists over 55,000 distinct CDR3 sequences, around 10% of them singletons. Time point specified: patch test 3, about 24 weeks after DPC sensitization. Regarding treatment: therapeutic diphenylcyclopropenone sensitization with weekly scalp DPC. The sample consisted of whole blood, taken in connection with sensitization to the hapten diphenylcyclopropenone (DPC). The receptor comes from a woman between 45 and 60 years old with alopecia areata. Some clones in this sample may be carry-over from other donors' samples.

The CDR3 sequence is CSTDRESNYGYTF. The CDR3 DNA reads TGCAGCACGGACAGGGAGAGTAACTATGGCTACACCTTC. The gene calls are TRBV29-1 and TRBJ1-2; 8 positions agree with TRBD1. CDR3 length: 13 amino acids. CDR1 is SQVTM and CDR2 is ANQGSEA in the germline V gene. After removal of 8 bases from V and 1 base from J, the junction contained 6 bases not matched to a gene.